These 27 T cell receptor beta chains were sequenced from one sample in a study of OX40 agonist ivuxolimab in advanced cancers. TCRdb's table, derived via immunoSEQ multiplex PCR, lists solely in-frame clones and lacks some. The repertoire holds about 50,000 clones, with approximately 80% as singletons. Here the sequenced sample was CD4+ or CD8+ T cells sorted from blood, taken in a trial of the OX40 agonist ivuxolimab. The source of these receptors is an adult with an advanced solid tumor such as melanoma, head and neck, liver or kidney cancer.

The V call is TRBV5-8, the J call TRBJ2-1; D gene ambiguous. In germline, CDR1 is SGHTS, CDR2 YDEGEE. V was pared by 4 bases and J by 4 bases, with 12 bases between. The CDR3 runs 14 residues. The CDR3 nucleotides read TGTGCCAGCAGCCCAGGCGGAGATTACAATGAGCAGTTCTTC. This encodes CASSPGGDYNEQFF.

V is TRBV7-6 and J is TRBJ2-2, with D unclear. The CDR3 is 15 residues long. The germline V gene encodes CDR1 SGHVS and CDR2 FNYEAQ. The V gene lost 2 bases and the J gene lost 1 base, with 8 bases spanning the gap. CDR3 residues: CASSLFTENTGELFF. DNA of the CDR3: TGTGCCAGCAGCTTATTCACGGAGAACACCGGGGAGCTGTTTTTT.

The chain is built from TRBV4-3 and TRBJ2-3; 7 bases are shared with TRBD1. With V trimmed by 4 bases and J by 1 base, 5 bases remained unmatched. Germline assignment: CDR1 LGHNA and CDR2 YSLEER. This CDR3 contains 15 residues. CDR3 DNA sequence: TGCGCCAGCAGCCTAGGGGGCCCCCGCACAGATACGCAGTATTTT. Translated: CASSLGGPRTDTQYF.

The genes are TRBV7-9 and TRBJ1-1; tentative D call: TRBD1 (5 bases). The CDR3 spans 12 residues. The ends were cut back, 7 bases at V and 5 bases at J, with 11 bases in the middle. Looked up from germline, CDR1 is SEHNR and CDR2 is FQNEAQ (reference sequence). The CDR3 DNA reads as TGTGCCAGCAACCTCAGGGAAACTGAAGCTTTCTTT. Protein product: CASNLRETEAFF.

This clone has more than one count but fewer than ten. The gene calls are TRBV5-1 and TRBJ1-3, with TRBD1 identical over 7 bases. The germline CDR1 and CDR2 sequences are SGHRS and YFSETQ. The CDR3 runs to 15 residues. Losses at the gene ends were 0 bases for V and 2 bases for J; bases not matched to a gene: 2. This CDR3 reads CASSLGTGPGNTIYF. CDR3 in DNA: TGCGCCAGCAGCTTGGGGACAGGCCCTGGAAACACCATATATTTT.

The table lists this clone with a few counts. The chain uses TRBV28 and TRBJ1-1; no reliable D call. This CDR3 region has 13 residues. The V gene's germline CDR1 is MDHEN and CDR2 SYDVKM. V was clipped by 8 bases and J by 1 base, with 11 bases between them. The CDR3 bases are TGTGCCAGCGTCCCGCATCCGAACACTGAAGCTTTCTTT. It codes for CASVPHPNTEAFF.

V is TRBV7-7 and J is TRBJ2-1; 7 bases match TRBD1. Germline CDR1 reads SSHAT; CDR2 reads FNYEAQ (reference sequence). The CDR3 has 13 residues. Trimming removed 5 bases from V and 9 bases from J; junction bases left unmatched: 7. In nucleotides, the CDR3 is TGTGCCAGCAGCCCACTACAGGGGATTGAGCAGTTCTTC. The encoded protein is CASSPLQGIEQFF.

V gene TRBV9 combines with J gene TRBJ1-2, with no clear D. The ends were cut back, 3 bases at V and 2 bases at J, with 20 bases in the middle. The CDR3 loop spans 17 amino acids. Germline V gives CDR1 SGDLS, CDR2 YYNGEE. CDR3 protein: CASSDRRGDPLNYGYTF. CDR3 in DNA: TGTGCCAGCAGCGACAGAAGAGGCGACCCTTTAAACTATGGCTACACCTTC. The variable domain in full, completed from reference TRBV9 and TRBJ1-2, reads DSGVTQTPKHLITATGQRVTLRCSPRSGDLSVYWYQQSLDQGLQFLIQYYNGEERAKGNILERFSAQQFPDLHSELNLSSLELGDSALYFCASSDRRGDPLNYGYTFGSGTRLTVV.

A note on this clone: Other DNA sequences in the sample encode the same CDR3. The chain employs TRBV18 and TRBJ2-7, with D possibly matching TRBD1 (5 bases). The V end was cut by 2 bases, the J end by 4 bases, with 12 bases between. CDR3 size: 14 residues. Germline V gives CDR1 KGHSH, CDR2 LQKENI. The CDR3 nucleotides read TGTGCCAGCTCACCAGGCCAGGGAAAGTACGAGCAGTACTTC. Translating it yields CASSPGQGKYEQYF.

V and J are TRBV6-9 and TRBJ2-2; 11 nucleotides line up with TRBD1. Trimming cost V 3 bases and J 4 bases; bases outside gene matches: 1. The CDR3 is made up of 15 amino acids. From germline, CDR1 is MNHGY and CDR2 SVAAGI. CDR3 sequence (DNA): TGTGCCAGCAGTTACGGGACAGGGGGCACCGGGGAGCTGTTTTTT. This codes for CASSYGTGGTGELFF.

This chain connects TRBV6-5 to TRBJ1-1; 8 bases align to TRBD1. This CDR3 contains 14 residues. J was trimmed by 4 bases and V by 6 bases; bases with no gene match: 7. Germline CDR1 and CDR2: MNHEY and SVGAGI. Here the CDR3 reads CASRPDREATEAFF. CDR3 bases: TGTGCCAGCAGGCCGGACAGGGAGGCCACTGAAGCTTTCTTT.

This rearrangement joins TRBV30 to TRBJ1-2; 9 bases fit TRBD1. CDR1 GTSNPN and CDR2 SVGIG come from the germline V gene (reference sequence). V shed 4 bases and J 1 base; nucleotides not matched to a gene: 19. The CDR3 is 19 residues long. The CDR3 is CAWTPLAGTGPLLNYGYTF. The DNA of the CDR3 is TGTGCCTGGACCCCTCTAGCGGGGACAGGGCCCCTCCTTAACTATGGCTACACCTTC.

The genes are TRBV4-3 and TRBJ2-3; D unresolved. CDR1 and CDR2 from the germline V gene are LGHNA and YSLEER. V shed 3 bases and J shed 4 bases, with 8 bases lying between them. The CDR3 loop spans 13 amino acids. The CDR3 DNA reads TGCGCCAGCAGCCAGAGGTATGCAGATACGCAGTATTTT. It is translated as CASSQRYADTQYF.

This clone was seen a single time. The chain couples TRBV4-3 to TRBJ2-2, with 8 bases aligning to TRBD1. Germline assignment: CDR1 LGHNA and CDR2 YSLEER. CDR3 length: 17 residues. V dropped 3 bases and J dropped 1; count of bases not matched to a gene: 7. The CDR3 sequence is CASSHRWTGRNTGELFF. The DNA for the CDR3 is TGCGCCAGCAGCCATCGATGGACAGGGCGGAACACCGGGGAGCTGTTTTTT.

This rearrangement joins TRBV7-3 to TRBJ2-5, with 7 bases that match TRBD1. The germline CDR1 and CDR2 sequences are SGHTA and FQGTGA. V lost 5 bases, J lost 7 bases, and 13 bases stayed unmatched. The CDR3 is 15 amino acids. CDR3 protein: CASSPGQARGGTQYF. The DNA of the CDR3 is TGTGCCAGCAGCCCTGGACAGGCCAGAGGCGGGACCCAGTACTTC. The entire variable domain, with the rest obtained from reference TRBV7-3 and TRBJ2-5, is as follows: GAGVSQTPSNKVTEKGKYVELRCDPISGHTALYWYRQSLGQGPEFLIYFQGTGAADDSGLPNDRFFAVRPEGSVSTLKIQRTERGDSAVYLCASSPGQARGGTQYFGPGTRLLVL.

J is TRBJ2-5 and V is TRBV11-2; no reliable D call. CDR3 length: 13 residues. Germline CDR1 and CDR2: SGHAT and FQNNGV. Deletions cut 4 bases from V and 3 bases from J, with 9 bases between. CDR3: CASSYVVEETQYF. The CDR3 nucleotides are TGTGCCAGCAGCTATGTGGTGGAAGAGACCCAGTACTTC. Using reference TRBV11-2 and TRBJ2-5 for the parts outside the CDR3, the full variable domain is EAGVAQSPRYKIIEKRQSVAFWCNPISGHATLYWYQQILGQGPKLLIQFQNNGVVDDSQLPKDRFSAERLKGVDSTLKIQPAKLEDSAVYLCASSYVVEETQYFGPGTRLLVL.

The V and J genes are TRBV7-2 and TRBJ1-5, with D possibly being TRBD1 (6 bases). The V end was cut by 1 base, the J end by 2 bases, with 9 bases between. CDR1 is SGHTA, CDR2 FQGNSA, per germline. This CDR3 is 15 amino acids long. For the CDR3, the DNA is TGTGCCAGCAGCTTAGAACAGGGCCGCAATCAGCCCCAGCATTTT. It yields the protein CASSLEQGRNQPQHF.

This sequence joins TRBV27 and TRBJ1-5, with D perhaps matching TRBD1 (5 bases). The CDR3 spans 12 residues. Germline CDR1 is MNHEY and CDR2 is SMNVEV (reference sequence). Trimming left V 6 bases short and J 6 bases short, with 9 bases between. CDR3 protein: CASSRAGQPQHF. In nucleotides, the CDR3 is TGTGCCAGCAGCAGGGCGGGTCAGCCCCAGCATTTT.

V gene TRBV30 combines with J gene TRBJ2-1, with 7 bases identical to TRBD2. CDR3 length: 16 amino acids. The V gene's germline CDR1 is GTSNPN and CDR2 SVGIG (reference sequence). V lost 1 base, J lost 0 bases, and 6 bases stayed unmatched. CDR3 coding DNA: TGTGCCTGGAGTGCCCTTGGCGGGAGCTCCTACAATGAGCAGTTCTTC. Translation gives CAWSALGGSSYNEQFF.

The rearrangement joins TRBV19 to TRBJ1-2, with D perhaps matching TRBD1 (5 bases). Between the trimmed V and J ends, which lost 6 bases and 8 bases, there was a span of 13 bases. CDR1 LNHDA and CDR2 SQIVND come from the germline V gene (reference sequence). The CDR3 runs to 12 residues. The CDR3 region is CASRVAGRGYTF. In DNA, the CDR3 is TGTGCCAGTAGAGTGGCGGGGCGCGGCTACACCTTC.

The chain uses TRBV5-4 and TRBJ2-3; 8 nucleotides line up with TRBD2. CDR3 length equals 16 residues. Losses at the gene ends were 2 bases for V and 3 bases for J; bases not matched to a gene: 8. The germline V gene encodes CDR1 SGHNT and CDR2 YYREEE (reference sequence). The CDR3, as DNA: TGTGCCAGCAGCTTCCTAACGGGGGGGAGGACAGATACGCAGTATTTT. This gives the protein CASSFLTGGRTDTQYF.

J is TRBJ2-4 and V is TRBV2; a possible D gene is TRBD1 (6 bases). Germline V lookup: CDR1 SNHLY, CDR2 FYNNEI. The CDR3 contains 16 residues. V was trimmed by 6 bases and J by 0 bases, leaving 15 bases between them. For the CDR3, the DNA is TGTGCCAGCAGGCGGCAGGGGTCTCTAGCCAAAAACATTCAGTACTTC. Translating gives CASRRQGSLAKNIQYF.

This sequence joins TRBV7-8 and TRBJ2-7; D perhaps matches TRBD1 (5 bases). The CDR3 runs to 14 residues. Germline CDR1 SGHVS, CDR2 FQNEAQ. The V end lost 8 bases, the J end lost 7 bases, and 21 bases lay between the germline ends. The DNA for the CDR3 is TGTGCCAGCCAGGGTCCTAGGGAAGTGGGAGAGCAGTACTTC. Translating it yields CASQGPREVGEQYF. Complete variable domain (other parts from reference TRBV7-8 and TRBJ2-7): GAGVSQSPRYKVAKRGQDVALRCDPISGHVSLFWYQQALGQGPEFLTYFQNEAQLDKSGLPSDRFFAERPEGSVSTLKIQRTQQEDSAVYLCASQGPREVGEQYFGPGTRLTVT.

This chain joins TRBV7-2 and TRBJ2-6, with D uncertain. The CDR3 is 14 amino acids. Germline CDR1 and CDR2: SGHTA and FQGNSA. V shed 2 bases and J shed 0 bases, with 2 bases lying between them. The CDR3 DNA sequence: TGTGCCAGCAGCTTACGCTCTGGGGCCAACGTCCTGACTTTC. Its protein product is CASSLRSGANVLTF.

CDR3 sequence (DNA): TGCGCCAGCAGCGTTCAGGGACCCTCTAATGAAAAACTGTTTTTT. This gives the protein CASSVQGPSNEKLFF. The chain joins TRBV5-1 to TRBJ1-4; D may be TRBD1 (5 bases). V lost 4 bases and J lost 3, with 13 bases in between. CDR1 is SGHRS and CDR2 is YFSETQ in the germline V gene. The CDR3 extends over 15 amino acids.

The CDR3 coding sequence is TGTGCCAGCAGGTCCGGGACAGGGGGCCGGGAGCAGTACTTC. It translates to CASRSGTGGREQYF. The chain employs TRBV6-5 and TRBJ2-7; 12 bases are shared with TRBD1. V lost 6 bases and J lost 7; bases outside the gene matches: 7. The CDR3 covers 14 residues. Germline CDR1 and CDR2: MNHEY and SVGAGI.

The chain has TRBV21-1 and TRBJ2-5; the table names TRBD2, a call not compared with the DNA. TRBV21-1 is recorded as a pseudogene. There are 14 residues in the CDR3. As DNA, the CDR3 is TGTGCCAGCAGCAAAAGGGGACTAGCCGGCTTCCAGTACTTC. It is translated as CASSKRGLAGFQYF.